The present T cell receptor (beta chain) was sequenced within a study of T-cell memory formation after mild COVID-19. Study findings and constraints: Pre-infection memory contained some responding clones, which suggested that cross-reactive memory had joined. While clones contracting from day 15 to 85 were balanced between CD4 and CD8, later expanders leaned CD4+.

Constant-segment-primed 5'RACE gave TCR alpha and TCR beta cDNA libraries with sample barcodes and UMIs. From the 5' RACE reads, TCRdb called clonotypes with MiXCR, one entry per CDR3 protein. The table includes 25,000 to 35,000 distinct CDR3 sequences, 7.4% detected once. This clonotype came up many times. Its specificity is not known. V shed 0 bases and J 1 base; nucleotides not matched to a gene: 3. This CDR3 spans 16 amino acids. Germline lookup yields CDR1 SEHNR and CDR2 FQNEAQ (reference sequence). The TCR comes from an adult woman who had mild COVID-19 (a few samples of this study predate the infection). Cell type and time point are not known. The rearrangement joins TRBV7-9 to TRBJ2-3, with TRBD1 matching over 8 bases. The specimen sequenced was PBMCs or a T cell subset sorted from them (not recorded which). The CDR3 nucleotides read TGTGCCAGCAGCTTAGCCCGGACAGGGCGCACAGATACGCAGTATTTT. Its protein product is CASSLARTGRTDTQYF.